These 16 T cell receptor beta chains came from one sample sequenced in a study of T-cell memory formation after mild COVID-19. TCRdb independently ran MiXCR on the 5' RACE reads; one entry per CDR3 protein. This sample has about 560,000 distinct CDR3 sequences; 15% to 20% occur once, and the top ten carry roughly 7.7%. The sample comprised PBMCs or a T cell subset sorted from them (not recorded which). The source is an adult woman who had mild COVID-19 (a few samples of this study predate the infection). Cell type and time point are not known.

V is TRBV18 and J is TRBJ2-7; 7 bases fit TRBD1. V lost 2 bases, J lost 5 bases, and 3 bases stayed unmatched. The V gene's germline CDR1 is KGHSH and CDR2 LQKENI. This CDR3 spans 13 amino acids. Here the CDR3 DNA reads TGTGCCAGCTCACCAGACAGGGTAAACGAGCAGTACTTC. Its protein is CASSPDRVNEQYF.

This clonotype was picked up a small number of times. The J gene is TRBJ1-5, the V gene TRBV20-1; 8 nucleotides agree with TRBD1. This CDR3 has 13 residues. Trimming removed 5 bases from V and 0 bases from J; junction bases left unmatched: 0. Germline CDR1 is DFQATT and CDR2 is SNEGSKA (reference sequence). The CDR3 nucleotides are TGCAGTGCTGGACAGGGTAGCAATCAGCCCCAGCATTTT. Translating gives CSAGQGSNQPQHF.

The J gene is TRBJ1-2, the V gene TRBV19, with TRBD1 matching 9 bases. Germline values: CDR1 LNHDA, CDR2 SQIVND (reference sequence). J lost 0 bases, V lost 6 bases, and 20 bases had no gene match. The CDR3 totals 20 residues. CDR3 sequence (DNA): TGTGCCAGTAGCATATGGACAGGGGCCGCAGGATACTCCACTAACTATGGCTACACCTTC. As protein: CASSIWTGAAGYSTNYGYTF.

This chain's CDR3 is CASSEGGKGSYEQYF. The CDR3 nucleotides read TGTGCCAGCAGTGAAGGCGGCAAGGGGTCCTACGAGCAGTACTTC. The V call is TRBV2, the J call TRBJ2-7; maybe TRBD1 (5 bases). V dropped 1 base and J dropped 1 base, with 11 bases sitting between them. The CDR3 has 15 amino acids. From germline, CDR1 is SNHLY and CDR2 FYNNEI.

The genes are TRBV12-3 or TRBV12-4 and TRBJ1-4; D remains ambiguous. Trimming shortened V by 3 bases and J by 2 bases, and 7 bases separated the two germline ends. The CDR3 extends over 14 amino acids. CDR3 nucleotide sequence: TGTGCCAGCAGTTTTGCGGGGACTAATGAAAAACTGTTTTTT. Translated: CASSFAGTNEKLFF.

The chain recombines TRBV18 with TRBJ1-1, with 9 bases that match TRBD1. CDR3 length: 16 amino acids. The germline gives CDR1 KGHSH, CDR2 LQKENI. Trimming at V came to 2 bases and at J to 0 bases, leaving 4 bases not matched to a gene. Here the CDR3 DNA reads TGTGCCAGCTCACCAGGGACAGGGCGGCTGAACACTGAAGCTTTCTTT. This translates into CASSPGTGRLNTEAFF.

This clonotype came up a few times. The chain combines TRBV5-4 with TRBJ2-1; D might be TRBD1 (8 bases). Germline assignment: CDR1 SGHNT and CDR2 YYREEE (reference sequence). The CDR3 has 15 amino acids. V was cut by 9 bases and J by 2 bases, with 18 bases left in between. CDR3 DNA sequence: TGTGCCACCTCGATAACAGGGGGGGCCTACAATGAGCAGTTCTTC. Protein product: CATSITGGAYNEQFF.

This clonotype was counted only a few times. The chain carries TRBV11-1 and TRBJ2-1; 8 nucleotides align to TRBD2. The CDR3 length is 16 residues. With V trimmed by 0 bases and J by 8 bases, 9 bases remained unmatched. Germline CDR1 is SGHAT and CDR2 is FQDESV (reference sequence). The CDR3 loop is CASSLAAGGYVDEQFF. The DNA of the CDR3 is TGTGCCAGCAGCTTAGCCGCGGGAGGCTATGTTGATGAGCAGTTCTTC.

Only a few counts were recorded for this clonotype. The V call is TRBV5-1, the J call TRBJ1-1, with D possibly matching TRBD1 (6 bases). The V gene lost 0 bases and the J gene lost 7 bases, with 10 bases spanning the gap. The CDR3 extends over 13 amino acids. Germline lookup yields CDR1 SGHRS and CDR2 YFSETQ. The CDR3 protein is CASSLGQVDEAFF. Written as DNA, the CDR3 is TGCGCCAGCAGCTTGGGACAGGTCGATGAAGCTTTCTTT.

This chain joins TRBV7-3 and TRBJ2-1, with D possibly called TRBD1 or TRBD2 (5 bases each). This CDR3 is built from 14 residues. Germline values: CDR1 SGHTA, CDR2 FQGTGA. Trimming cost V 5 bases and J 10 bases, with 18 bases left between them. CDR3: CASSQGPTLTEQFF. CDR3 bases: TGTGCCAGCAGCCAGGGACCGACCTTGACGGAGCAGTTCTTC.

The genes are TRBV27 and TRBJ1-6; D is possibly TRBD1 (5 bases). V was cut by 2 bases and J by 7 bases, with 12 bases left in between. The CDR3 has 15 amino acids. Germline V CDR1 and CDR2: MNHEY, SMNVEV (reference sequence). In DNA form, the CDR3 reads TGTGCCAGCAGTTTAGAGGGGCCTGGGAATTCACCCCTCCACTTT. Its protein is CASSLEGPGNSPLHF.

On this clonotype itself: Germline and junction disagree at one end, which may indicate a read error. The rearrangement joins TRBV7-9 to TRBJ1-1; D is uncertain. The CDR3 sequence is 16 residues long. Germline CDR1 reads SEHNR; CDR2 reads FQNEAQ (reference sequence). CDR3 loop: CANSTSPDWGNTEAFF. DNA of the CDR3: TGTGCCAACAGCACTAGTCCCGATTGGGGGAACACTGAAGCTTTCTTT.

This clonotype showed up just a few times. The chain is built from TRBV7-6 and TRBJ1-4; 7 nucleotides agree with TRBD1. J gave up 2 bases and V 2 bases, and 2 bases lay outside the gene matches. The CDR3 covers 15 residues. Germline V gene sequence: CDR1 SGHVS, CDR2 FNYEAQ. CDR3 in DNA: TGTGCCAGCAGCTTATCGGGACAGACTAATGAAAAACTGTTTTTT. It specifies CASSLSGQTNEKLFF.

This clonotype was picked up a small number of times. Here the CDR3 reads CASSVSGDRGPGNTEAFF. The CDR3 DNA follows: TGTGCCAGCAGCGTATCAGGGGACAGGGGGCCGGGGAACACTGAAGCTTTCTTT. The chain joins TRBV9 to TRBJ1-1, with 12 bases aligning to TRBD1. CDR1 and CDR2 (germline): SGDLS, YYNGEE. Trimming removed 1 base from V and 1 base from J; junction bases left unmatched: 8. CDR3 size: 18 residues.

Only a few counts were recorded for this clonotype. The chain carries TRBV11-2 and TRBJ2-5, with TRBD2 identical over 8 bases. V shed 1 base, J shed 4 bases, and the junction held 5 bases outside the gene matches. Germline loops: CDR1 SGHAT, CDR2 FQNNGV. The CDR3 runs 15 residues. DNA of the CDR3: TGTGCCAGCAGCTTAGCTCTAACTAGCGGAGAGACCCAGTACTTC. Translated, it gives CASSLALTSGETQYF.

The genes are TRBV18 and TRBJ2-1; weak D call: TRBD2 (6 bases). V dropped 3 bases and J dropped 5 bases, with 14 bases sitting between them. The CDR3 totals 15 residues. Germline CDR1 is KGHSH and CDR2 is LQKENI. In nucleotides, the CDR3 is TGTGCCAGCTCACCCTCCCTAGCGACAAACAATGAGCAGTTCTTC. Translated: CASSPSLATNNEQFF.